The 14 T cell receptor beta chains in this list originate from one sample, sequenced in a study of T cells in Graves' hyperthyroidism and ophthalmopathy. The TCR beta CDR3 regions underwent amplification using RNA transcripts as the source. First-round RT-PCR targeting the TCR CDR3 was performed with the HTBI primer set. TCRdb called the multiplex PCR reads again in MiXCR, with one record for every CDR3 protein. The sample records 220,000 or so distinct CDR3 sequences, 16% being singletons. Sequenced material: blood. Receptors originate from a woman between 18 and 30 years old with Graves' ophthalmopathy.

This clonotype was recorded at least ten times. The chain carries TRBV10-2 and TRBJ2-7, with D tentatively TRBD1 (6 bases). From germline, CDR1 is WSHSY and CDR2 SAAADI. The CDR3 spans 14 residues. Trimming took off 7 bases at V and 0 bases at J, with 13 bases between the two ends. CDR3 bases: TGCGCCAGCACTACAAGGGGGTACTCCTACGAGCAGTACTTC. It encodes CASTTRGYSYEQYF.

This clonotype was seen many times. This sequence joins TRBV6-1 and TRBJ2-7; D ambiguous. Germline V gene data show CDR1 as MNHNS and CDR2 as SASEGT. The CDR3 spans 15 residues. V lost 10 bases and J lost 0, with 19 bases in between. This CDR3 reads CATSSTGFISYEQYF. DNA of the CDR3: TGTGCCACCAGCTCTACCGGGTTCATCTCCTACGAGCAGTACTTC.

This clonotype has a count of ten or more. The chain carries TRBV3-1 and TRBJ2-5; D not resolved. The V gene lost 8 bases and the J gene lost 3 bases, with 22 bases spanning the gap. Germline V gene lookup returns CDR1 LGHDT and CDR2 YNNKEL (reference sequence). The CDR3 length is 16 residues. The CDR3 sequence is CASVRTRTSLKETQYF. CDR3 nucleotides: TGTGCCAGCGTTCGGACCCGTACCTCCCTTAAAGAGACCCAGTACTTC.

At least ten counts were recorded for this clonotype. The gene calls are TRBV6-1 and TRBJ2-5; 7 bases agree with TRBD1. The CDR3 totals 14 residues. Germline V gene sequence: CDR1 MNHNS, CDR2 SASEGT. With V trimmed by 5 bases and J by 5 bases, 8 bases remained unmatched. CDR3 nucleotide sequence: TGTGCCAGCAGTTTGCAGGGGGTTTATGAGACCCAGTACTTC. Residues: CASSLQGVYETQYF.

The gene calls are TRBV5-6 and TRBJ2-7, with TRBD1 matching 12 bases. Germline CDR1 reads SGHDT; CDR2 reads YYEEEE. V was pared by 4 bases and J by 4 bases, with 12 bases of the junction left unmatched. This CDR3 comprises 17 residues. In nucleotides, the CDR3 is TGTGCCAGCAGCCCCGGGACAGGGGGCGCCCCCCTTTACGAGCAGTACTTC. This codes for CASSPGTGGAPLYEQYF. The whole variable domain, remainder taken from reference TRBV5-6 and TRBJ2-7, is DAGVTQSPTHLIKTRGQQVTLRCSPKSGHDTVSWYQQALGQGPQFIFQYYEEEERQRGNFPDRFSGHQFPNYSSELNVNALLLGDSALYLCASSPGTGGAPLYEQYFGPGTRLTVT.

V usage is TRBV5-1 and J usage is TRBJ1-2; a possible D gene is TRBD1 (5 bases). This CDR3 is built from 11 residues. The germline V and J ends were trimmed by 7 bases and 7 bases, with 11 bases remaining between them. Germline CDR1 is SGHRS and CDR2 is YFSETQ. CDR3: CASEGQGGYTF. CDR3 sequence (DNA): TGCGCCAGCGAGGGGCAGGGTGGCTACACCTTC. The full variable domain, its missing parts supplied by reference TRBV5-1 and TRBJ1-2, is KAGVTQTPRYLIKTRGQQVTLSCSPISGHRSVSWYQQTPGQGLQFLFEYFSETQRNKGNFPGRFSGRQFSNSRSEMNVSTLELGDSALYLCASEGQGGYTFGSGTRLTVV.

This clonotype was detected ten times or more. The chain employs TRBV9 and TRBJ2-1, with D perhaps being TRBD1 or TRBD2 (5 bases each). The ends were cut back, 4 bases at V and 4 bases at J, with 27 bases in the middle. The CDR3 contains 19 residues. CDR1 and CDR2 from the germline V gene are SGDLS and YYNGEE. CDR3 sequence: CASSYNSNLGVPGYNEQFF. The CDR3 DNA is TGTGCCAGCAGCTACAATTCGAATCTAGGGGTTCCGGGGTACAATGAGCAGTTCTTC.

The chain has TRBV18 and TRBJ2-3; TRBD1 matches 9 bases. The J segment lost 0 bases and the V segment lost 5 bases, leaving 9 bases of the junction unmatched. Germline assignment: CDR1 KGHSH and CDR2 LQKENI. The length of the CDR3 is 17 residues. CDR3 in amino acids: CASSGTGTRLSTDTQYF. The CDR3 DNA reads as TGTGCCAGCTCAGGGACAGGGACACGTCTTAGCACAGATACGCAGTATTTT.

This clonotype was seen repeatedly, ten times or more. The V call is TRBV7-9, the J call TRBJ2-3; D is ambiguous. Germline CDR1 is SEHNR and CDR2 is FQNEAQ (reference sequence). The CDR3 is 15 residues long. Trimming pared 2 bases from V and 4 bases from J, leaving 13 bases between. The CDR3 reads CASSLSPGDADTQYF. In nucleotides, the CDR3 is TGTGCCAGCAGCTTATCGCCAGGCGATGCAGATACGCAGTATTTT.

The table lists this clonotype with many counts. This rearrangement joins TRBV7-2 to TRBJ1-5, with TRBD1 matching 12 bases. Germline V lookup: CDR1 SGHTA, CDR2 FQGNSA. This CDR3 region has 17 residues. The V segment lost 7 bases and the J segment 4 bases; nucleotides outside the gene matches: 11. CDR3: CASTPVGTGGRNQPQHF. The CDR3 region has the DNA TGTGCCAGCACCCCCGTGGGGACAGGGGGCCGAAATCAGCCCCAGCATTTT.

In its sample, this clonotype was seen many times. The gene calls are TRBV29-1 and TRBJ2-7; 7 positions match TRBD2. Germline V gene lookup returns CDR1 SQVTM and CDR2 ANQGSEA. The CDR3 runs 12 residues. V was clipped by 7 bases and J by 6 bases; unmatched bases: 9. CDR3 sequence (DNA): TGCAGCGGGTTAAGGGAGGGAGCCGAGCAGTACTTC. Translating it yields CSGLREGAEQYF.

This clonotype was detected many times. The V and J genes are TRBV7-9 and TRBJ2-3, with TRBD2 identical over 13 bases. The V gene end was trimmed by 5 bases and the J gene end by 3 bases; junction bases not matched to a gene: 23. This CDR3 is 22 amino acids long. Germline V gives CDR1 SEHNR, CDR2 FQNEAQ (reference sequence). This CDR3 is CASSPLFPGLAGTHGETDTQYF. The CDR3 nucleotides read TGTGCCAGCAGCCCGCTCTTTCCGGGACTAGCGGGAACGCACGGTGAAACAGATACGCAGTATTTT.

This rearrangement joins TRBV2 to TRBJ1-4; D is ambiguous. Deletions cut 8 bases from V and 0 bases from J, with 7 bases between. This CDR3 comprises 13 residues. Germline V gene sequence: CDR1 SNHLY, CDR2 FYNNEI. The CDR3 nucleotides read TGTGCCAGCCAGACCACAACTAATGAAAAACTGTTTTTT. Translation: CASQTTTNEKLFF.

This clonotype was seen many times. The rearrangement links TRBV14 to TRBJ2-5; possible D gene TRBD2, 6 bases. Germline CDR1 and CDR2: SGHDN and FVKESK. Trimming shortened V by 3 bases and J by 5 bases, and 13 bases separated the two germline ends. The CDR3 runs to 14 residues. CDR3 residues: CASSHTGSEETQYF. CDR3 sequence (DNA): TGTGCCAGCAGCCACACCGGGAGTGAGGAGACCCAGTACTTC.